This T cell receptor (beta chain) was profiled in a study of T cell responses to AZD1222 COVID-19 vaccine. Using immunoSEQ multiplex PCR, the repertoire was profiled, and TCRdb retains in-frame clones only, with some absent. The repertoire has 75,000 to 95,000 clones, around nine tenths of them found once; the top ten carry 11%. This clone was detected once. CDR1 is MDHEN, CDR2 SYDVKM, per germline. The ends lost 6 bases at V and 3 bases at J; junction bases unmatched: 4. CDR3 length equals 15 residues. This TCR was sampled from an adult in good health. The specimen was peripheral blood, collected on day 0 of AZD1222 vaccination. This rearrangement joins TRBV28 to TRBJ2-1; 11 nucleotides agree with TRBD2. For the CDR3, the DNA is TGTGCCAGCAGGATCCTAGCGGGAGGCTACAATGAGCAGTTCTTC. This sequence encodes CASRILAGGYNEQFF. Looking up the rest from reference TRBV28 and TRBJ2-1 gives the full variable domain: DVKVTQSSRYLVKRTGEKVFLECVQDMDHENMFWYRQDPGLGLRLIYFSYDVKMKEKGDIPEGYSVSREKKERFSLILESASTNQTSMYLCASRILAGGYNEQFFGPGTRLTVL.